This T cell receptor beta chain was sequenced during a study of blood T cell repertoires in COVID-19. Turning to the study itself: COVID-19 samples collected from the United States, Italy and Spain covered acute and convalescent phases. T cells, B-cell-depleted T cells, or PBMCs provided the cDNA or gDNA that served as material.

The CDR3 runs to 15 residues. Looked up from germline, CDR1 is MGHRA and CDR2 is YSYEKL. Trimming shortened V by 0 bases and J by 4 bases, and 12 bases separated the two germline ends. In the authors' workflow: Nucleated cell counts were estimated from reference gene primer amplification. Profiling relied on immunoSEQ multiplex PCR, and the TCRdb table lists in-frame clones only, not all of them. The D gene and trimming were derived from the DNA, and the V and J assignments and clone size from that table. The sample has about 300,000 clones; roughly 87% are singletons. Sequencing was done on a sample of peripheral blood. V usage is TRBV4-1 and J usage is TRBJ1-1; D perhaps matches TRBD1 (5 bases). The receptor's source is a man younger than 30 with active or convalescent COVID-19. CDR3 nucleotide sequence: TGCGCCAGCAGCCAAGAATCTCAGGGTTTCACTGAAGCTTTCTTT. Its translation: CASSQESQGFTEAFF.